Listed below are T cell receptor beta chains from one sample, sequenced in a study of T cell repertoires in cytomegalovirus infection. A single record per CDR3 protein comes from TCRdb applying MiXCR to the reads. This sample carries fewer than 1,000,000 distinct CDR3 sequences, more than 25% of them seen once, and the ten largest clones take roughly 13%. The antigens these receptors bind are not known. The sample here was cultured CD8+ T cells from PBMCs, taken from culture after CMV antigen stimulation. The receptors shown here come from a human donor in good health (CMV status not recorded). Some clones in this sample may be carry-over from other donors' samples. The CDR3 runs from the conserved cysteine through the conserved F or W. D genes are given only for firm matches. Rows may omit the clone size; those that give it use once, few, many or a size class.

TRBJ2-1 TRBV25-1 . many CASSDPGNEQFF TGTGCCAGCAGCGACCCAGGGAATGAGCAGTTCTTC
TRBJ2-1 TRBV6-5 TRBD2 . CASLRTSGGYSYNEQFF TGTGCCAGCCTGAGAACTAGCGGGGGGTACTCCTACAATGAGCAGTTCTTC
TRBJ2-1 TRBV7-9 TRBD2 many CASLTSGGMEQFF TGTGCCAGCCTTACTAGCGGGGGAATGGAGCAGTTCTTC
TRBJ1-1 TRBV19 . . CASLGGNSEAFF TGTGCCAGCCTGGGGGGAAACTCTGAAGCTTTCTTT
TRBJ2-2 TRBV4-3 . . CASSQDPPSLANTGELFF TGCGCCAGCAGCCAAGACCCACCTTCACTAGCGAACACCGGGGAGCTGTTTTTT
TRBJ1-2 TRBV7-6 . . CASMGGRTYGYTF TGTGCCAGCATGGGGGGAAGGACTTATGGCTACACCTTC
TRBJ1-2 TRBV15 . . CATSRGARDGLRNVYGYTF TGTGCCACCAGCAGAGGGGCTCGCGACGGACTACGAAATGTATATGGCTACACCTTC
TRBJ1-2 TRBV2 . . CASSDPRTWRGYTF TGTGCCAGCAGTGACCCGAGGACTTGGCGAGGCTACACCTTC
TRBJ2-5 TRBV10-3 TRBD2 . CAISESTSGQETQYF TGTGCCATCAGTGAGTCGACTAGCGGGCAAGAGACCCAGTACTTC
TRBJ2-3 TRBV6-6 TRBD1 few CASSSRDRVTDTQYF TGTGCCAGCAGTTCCCGGGACAGGGTCACAGATACGCAGTATTTT
TRBJ1-1 TRBV7-9 . . CASQPGVTEAFF TGTGCCAGTCAACCAGGGGTAACTGAAGCTTTCTTT
TRBJ2-2 TRBV4-1 . few CASSQDIRQNTGELFF TGCGCCAGCAGCCAAGATATCAGACAGAACACCGGGGAGCTGTTTTTT
TRBJ1-5 TRBV7-6 . many CASTPNPEGAQHF TGTGCCAGCACGCCTAATCCCGAGGGGGCCCAGCATTTT
TRBJ1-6 TRBV6-1 . . CASSGVRRDSPLHF TGTGCCAGCAGTGGGGTGCGGCGGGATTCACCCCTCCACTTT
TRBJ2-3 TRBV9 . few CASSGGQGGKWHF TGTGCCAGCAGCGGAGGCCAGGGAGGCAAGTGGCATTTT
TRBJ2-5 TRBV7-4 TRBD2 . CVSSGWLAEQETQYF TGTGTCAGCAGCGGGTGGCTAGCGGAGCAAGAGACCCAGTACTTC
TRBJ1-2 TRBV12-3/TRBV12-4 TRBD1 few CAIRAGTAYGYTF TGTGCCATCCGTGCCGGGACAGCCTATGGCTACACCTTC
TRBJ1-2 TRBV15 TRBD1 . CATSRGTGSLGDGYTF TGTGCCACCAGCAGAGGGACAGGGAGCTTGGGGGATGGCTACACCTTC
TRBJ2-1 TRBV7-2 TRBD1 many CASSSWTGAYNEQFF TGTGCCAGCAGCTCGTGGACAGGAGCCTACAATGAGCAGTTCTTC
TRBJ2-1 TRBV3-1 . few CASSSGLSEQFF TGTGCCAGCAGCTCTGGCCTTTCTGAGCAGTTCTTC
TRBJ2-3 TRBV12-3/TRBV12-4 . many CASSYSGGALDTQYF TGTGCCAGCAGTTATAGCGGAGGGGCCTTAGATACGCAGTATTTT
TRBJ2-1 TRBV15 . . CATSRDQAVHNEQFF TGTGCCACCAGCAGAGATCAAGCGGTGCACAATGAGCAGTTCTTC
TRBJ2-7 TRBV7-4 . . CASSLLEQGYEQYF TGTGCCAGCAGCCTACTCGAGCAAGGTTACGAGCAGTACTTC
TRBJ1-6 TRBV14 . few CASSRGLYDSPLHF TGTGCCAGCAGCCGAGGCCTTTATGATTCACCCCTCCACTTT
TRBJ2-7 TRBV6-2/TRBV6-3 . . CASLAHGDRQGRAYEQYF TGTGCCAGCCTTGCCCACGGTGACCGCCAAGGTAGGGCCTACGAGCAGTACTTC
TRBJ1-1 TRBV5-4 . . CASSPQELRTEAFF TGTGCCAGCAGCCCCCAAGAGTTGAGGACTGAAGCTTTCTTT
TRBJ1-1 TRBV6-6 . once CASSYPIDRRRLMPEAFF TGTGCCAGCAGTTACCCGATCGACCGGCGACGTTTAATGCCTGAAGCTTTCTTT
TRBJ2-2 TRBV9 . . CASSVDLDRISGELFF TGTGCCAGCAGCGTAGACCTGGACAGAATATCCGGGGAGCTGTTTTTT
TRBJ2-7 TRBV4-1 . . CASSQEVTYEQYF TGCGCCAGCAGCCAAGAAGTGACCTACGAGCAGTACTTC
TRBJ2-3 TRBV9 . . CASSGQRAGTDTQYF TGTGCCAGCAGCGGACAGAGGGCGGGCACAGATACGCAGTATTTT
TRBJ2-7 TRBV7-9 . few CASSLIQWTYEQYF TGTGCCAGCAGCTTAATCCAGTGGACCTACGAGCAGTACTTC
TRBJ1-4 TRBV7-6 . . CASSLGGGAGEKLFF TGTGCCAGCAGCTTAGGTGGGGGGGCCGGTGAAAAACTGTTTTTT
TRBJ2-5 TRBV7-9 TRBD2 . CASTQGGQETQYF TGTGCCAGCACCCAGGGAGGGCAAGAGACCCAGTACTTC
TRBJ1-1 TRBV6-5 TRBD1 . CASSGTGRDTEAFF TGTGCCAGCAGCGGGACAGGGAGGGACACTGAAGCTTTCTTT
TRBJ2-1 TRBV9 TRBD2 . CASSVVAGGPYNEQFF TGTGCCAGCAGCGTAGTAGCGGGGGGGCCATACAATGAGCAGTTCTTC
TRBJ2-1 TRBV4-1 TRBD2 . CASSLSGGSGGTYNEQFF TGCGCCAGCAGCCTTTCGGGGGGTAGCGGGGGCACCTACAATGAGCAGTTCTTC
TRBJ1-3 TRBV7-6 . many CASIGTRNTIYF TGTGCCAGCATTGGCACAAGAAACACCATATATTTT
TRBJ2-6 TRBV7-8 . . CASSLKRAGANVLTF TGTGCCAGCAGCTTAAAGAGGGCTGGGGCCAACGTCCTGACTTTC
TRBJ2-1 TRBV7-6 . once CASSSSSVQFF TGTGCCAGCAGCTCCTCGAGTGTGCAGTTCTTC
TRBJ1-1 TRBV6-2/TRBV6-3 TRBD1 . CASSHRDRGLTEAFF TGTGCCAGCAGTCATCGGGACAGGGGGCTCACTGAAGCTTTCTTT
TRBJ2-5 TRBV7-6 . . CASSLDQDKGETQYF TGTGCTAGCAGCTTAGATCAGGATAAGGGGGAGACCCAGTACTTC
TRBJ2-7 TRBV7-9 . many CASSLVVGRLIYEQYF TGTGCCAGCAGCTTAGTAGTGGGACGTTTAATCTACGAGCAGTACTTC
TRBJ2-3 TRBV4-2 TRBD2 . CACSPGTREWTDTQYF TGTGCCTGCAGCCCCGGGACTAGGGAATGGACAGATACGCAGTATTTT
TRBJ1-5 TRBV19 TRBD1 . CASSLTGKHQPQHF TGTGCCAGTAGCTTGACAGGGAAACATCAGCCCCAGCATTTT
TRBJ1-6 TRBV27 . . CASSLNGGNSPLHF TGTGCCAGCAGTTTGAACGGAGGTAATTCACCCCTCCACTTT
TRBJ1-6 TRBV7-6 TRBD1 . CASSLAQGANSPLHF TGTGCCAGCAGCTTAGCGCAGGGGGCGAATTCACCCCTCCACTTT
TRBJ2-1 TRBV2 TRBD2 few CASRPGTSVYNEQFF TGTGCCAGCAGACCCGGGACTAGCGTGTACAATGAGCAGTTCTTC
TRBJ1-1 TRBV27 TRBD1 few CASAHRGRTEAFF TGTGCCAGCGCCCACAGGGGAAGAACTGAAGCTTTCTTT
TRBJ2-1 TRBV4-3 . few CASSHRQGGDEQFF TGCGCCAGCAGCCATAGACAGGGAGGCGATGAGCAGTTCTTC
TRBJ2-4 TRBV6-8 . . CASSLNIAKNIQYF TGTGCCAGCAGTCTGAACATCGCCAAAAACATTCAGTACTTC
TRBJ2-1 TRBV19 . few CASRGFTAGGYNEQFF TGTGCCAGTAGGGGATTTACAGCCGGGGGTTACAATGAGCAGTTCTTC
TRBJ2-2 TRBV3-1 . . CASSQPGKGDGELFF TGTGCCAGCAGCCAACCCGGGAAGGGTGACGGGGAGCTGTTTTTT
TRBJ1-4 TRBV6-5 . few CASSYSAGPEKLFF TGTGCCAGCAGTTACTCGGCAGGGCCTGAAAAACTGTTTTTT
TRBJ2-1 TRBV7-6 . many CASSLATGSPYNEQFF TGTGCCAGCAGCTTAGCGACAGGTAGCCCCTACAATGAGCAGTTCTTC
TRBJ1-3 TRBV27 . few CASSSYTSGNTIYF TGTGCCAGCAGTTCCTATACCTCTGGAAACACCATATATTTT
TRBJ1-1 TRBV7-6 . . CASRLDTFGNTEAFF TGTGCCAGCAGATTGGACACCTTCGGAAACACTGAAGCTTTCTTT